This T cell receptor (beta chain) was sequenced for a study of T cells in localized non-small cell lung cancer. Findings and caveats of the study: Longer survival (overall) was linked to higher T cell density in blood. In uninvolved adjacent lung, T cell clonality reached its highest value, exceeding tumor.

This table comes from immunoSEQ multiplex PCR, and its TCRdb copy is limited to in-frame clones, with some not included. This table holds roughly 40,000 clones, under 90% found once. Deletions cut 5 bases from V and 1 base from J, with 5 bases between. The CDR3 covers 11 residues. In germline, CDR1 is SQVTM, CDR2 ANQGSEA. This clone was observed a few times. Its antigen is unknown. The sequence was obtained from a male donor aged 60 or over with stage II lung adenocarcinoma. The chain has TRBV29-1 and TRBJ1-1, with unresolved D. Here the sequenced sample was peripheral blood mononuclear cells, taken before any cancer treatment. CDR3 nucleotide sequence: TGCAGCGTTCGGCAGAACACTGAAGCTTTCTTT. Encoded protein: CSVRQNTEAFF.